The 17 T cell receptor beta chains below come from one sample, sequenced in a study of spatial heterogeneity in lung cancer. Indicated time point: sample taken at primary tumor resection. In each case, whole RNA from tumor, nontumor lung or frozen PBMC was sequenced unsorted. TCRdb called the 5' RACE reads again in MiXCR, with one record for every CDR3 protein. The sample contains roughly 40,000 distinct CDR3 sequences, roughly 7% of which appear only once. The sequencing here drew on PBMCs, taken at surgery. The source of these receptors is a female donor with early-stage non-small cell lung cancer.

This clonotype was seen ten or more times. J is TRBJ2-2 and V is TRBV7-2; D not certain. This CDR3 is built from 13 residues. The germline V and J ends were trimmed by 3 bases and 0 bases, with 2 bases remaining between them. The V gene's germline CDR1 is SGHTA and CDR2 FQGNSA. Written as DNA, the CDR3 is TGTGCCAGCAGCTTCGCGAACACCGGGGAGCTGTTTTTT. Protein product: CASSFANTGELFF.

In this sample, this clonotype turned up a few times. The chain has TRBV20-1 and TRBJ2-1; D may be TRBD2 (7 bases). Trimming removed 3 bases at V and 6 bases at J, with 15 bases between. This CDR3 has 14 amino acids. The V gene's germline CDR1 is DFQATT and CDR2 SNEGSKA (reference sequence). CDR3: CSARGGPAANEQFF. For the CDR3, the DNA is TGCAGTGCTAGGGGGGGGCCAGCGGCCAATGAGCAGTTCTTC.

There are a few counts of this clonotype. This rearrangement joins TRBV4-1 to TRBJ2-3, with TRBD1 matching over 7 bases. The V gene end was trimmed by 4 bases and the J gene end by 0 bases; junction bases not matched to a gene: 4. Germline V lookup: CDR1 MGHRA, CDR2 YSYEKL. CDR3 length: 15 amino acids. The CDR3, as DNA: TGCGCCAGCAGCCGAGGACAGGTTAGCACAGATACGCAGTATTTT. Amino acid sequence: CASSRGQVSTDTQYF.

This clonotype was counted at least ten times. The chain uses TRBV4-3 and TRBJ2-5; TRBD2 agrees at 8 bases. J gave up 5 bases and V 0 bases, and 5 bases lay outside the gene matches. The V gene's germline CDR1 is LGHNA and CDR2 YSLEER. The CDR3 is 15 residues long. The CDR3 DNA reads as TGCGCCAGCAGCCAAGAAAGGACTAGCTCGGAGACCCAGTACTTC. Amino acids: CASSQERTSSETQYF.

This clonotype was observed many times. This sequence joins TRBV7-9 and TRBJ2-5; TRBD1 agrees at 7 bases. CDR1 and CDR2 from the germline V gene are SEHNR and FQNEAQ (reference sequence). V shed 3 bases, J shed 2 bases, and the junction held 3 bases outside the gene matches. This CDR3 has 14 amino acids. CDR3 loop: CASSLTGTQETQYF. Here the CDR3 DNA reads TGTGCCAGCAGCTTGACAGGGACACAAGAGACCCAGTACTTC.

The sample holds many counts of this clonotype. The chain combines TRBV7-2 with TRBJ1-4, with a tentative D call TRBD1 (6 bases). The V end lost 5 bases, the J end lost 0 bases, and 10 bases lay between the germline ends. This CDR3 is built from 15 residues. The germline V gene encodes CDR1 SGHTA and CDR2 FQGNSA. CDR3: CASSLQGSTNEKLFF. The CDR3 coding sequence is TGTGCCAGCAGCCTACAGGGCTCAACTAATGAAAAACTGTTTTTT.

A few counts support this clonotype. The chain has TRBV7-2 and TRBJ2-7, with D perhaps TRBD1 (6 bases). The CDR3 sequence is 14 residues long. Germline assignment: CDR1 SGHTA and CDR2 FQGNSA. V lost 6 bases, J lost 4 bases, and 16 bases lay in between. CDR3 bases: TGTGCCAGCAGACCCGGGACAAATTTTTACGAGCAGTACTTC. Encoded protein: CASRPGTNFYEQYF.

This clonotype showed up many times. The genes are TRBV29-1 and TRBJ1-5; D is unresolved. Germline values: CDR1 SQVTM, CDR2 ANQGSEA. V was shortened by 4 bases and J by 4 bases, with 11 bases between the two germline ends. This CDR3 spans 13 amino acids. CDR3 loop: CSVARAINQPQHF. DNA of the CDR3: TGCAGCGTTGCAAGGGCTATTAATCAGCCCCAGCATTTT.

The V call is TRBV10-3, the J call TRBJ1-3; D uncertain. The germline gives CDR1 ENHRY, CDR2 SYGVKD. The CDR3 loop spans 13 amino acids. With 10 bases removed from V and 2 bases from J, the gap between germline ends came to 12 bases. The DNA for the CDR3 is TGTGCCACCAAGTCCCTAACTGGAAACACCATATATTTT. It translates to CATKSLTGNTIYF.

This clonotype was counted many times. The genes are TRBV7-2 and TRBJ2-3; D is unresolved. The CDR3 is 13 residues long. Trimming shortened V by 4 bases and J by 6 bases, and 11 bases separated the two germline ends. CDR1 and CDR2 from the germline V gene are SGHTA and FQGNSA. CDR3 nucleotide sequence: TGTGCCAGCAGCTACCGGACGGGCGATACGCAGTATTTT. As protein: CASSYRTGDTQYF.

In this sample, this clonotype turned up many times. This rearrangement joins TRBV6-6 to TRBJ2-4; 7 positions match TRBD1. The CDR3 length is 16 residues. The ends lost 4 bases at V and 1 base at J; junction bases unmatched: 7. Germline CDR1 is MNHNY and CDR2 is SVGAGI (reference sequence). CDR3 bases: TGTGCCAGCAGTTTTTGGACAGGTCTGGCCAAAAACATTCAGTACTTC. Translation gives CASSFWTGLAKNIQYF.

This rearrangement joins TRBV6-5 to TRBJ1-6; D is uncertain. Germline V gene lookup returns CDR1 MNHEY and CDR2 SVGAGI. The CDR3 runs to 14 residues. Trimming stripped 3 bases from V and 7 bases from J, with 10 bases between. The CDR3 spells CASSYYPRNSPLHF. CDR3 DNA sequence: TGTGCCAGCAGTTATTATCCCCGCAATTCACCCCTCCACTTT.

This clonotype has a handful of counts. The V gene is TRBV12-3 or TRBV12-4, the J gene TRBJ1-4; TRBD1 agrees at 11 bases. The ends lost 5 bases at V and 7 bases at J; junction bases unmatched: 9. The CDR3 is 16 residues long. The CDR3 DNA follows: TGTGCCAGCAGTCCGGGGACAGGGGGGATGGGTGAAAAACTGTTTTTT. As protein: CASSPGTGGMGEKLFF.

This clonotype was observed a handful of times. This rearrangement joins TRBV6-5 to TRBJ1-2, with D uncertain. V lost 4 bases and J 6 bases, leaving 12 bases between the germline ends. This CDR3 contains 13 residues. CDR1 is MNHEY, CDR2 SVGAGI, per germline. The DNA for the CDR3 is TGTGCCAGCAGTTTGACTCCGATCCATGGCTACACCTTC. Its translation is CASSLTPIHGYTF.

V is TRBV6-2 or TRBV6-3 and J is TRBJ2-7; TRBD1 might be the D (6 bases). With 7 bases removed from V and 2 bases from J, the gap between germline ends came to 15 bases. Germline values: CDR1 MNHEY, CDR2 SVGEGT. The CDR3 length is 14 residues. DNA for the CDR3: TGTGCCAGCAAAACAGGGCCAGGAGCCTACGAGCAGTACTTC. It yields the protein CASKTGPGAYEQYF.

This clonotype was observed a few times. V is TRBV5-1 and J is TRBJ1-2; no reliable D call. There are 12 residues in the CDR3. The V end lost 0 bases, the J end lost 8 bases, and 8 bases lay between the germline ends. In germline, CDR1 is SGHRS, CDR2 YFSETQ. CDR3 sequence reads: CASSLDGKGYTF. CDR3 coding DNA: TGCGCCAGCAGCTTGGACGGCAAGGGCTACACCTTC.

This clonotype was found a few times. The V gene is TRBV10-2, the J gene TRBJ2-3; 14 nucleotides match TRBD2. CDR3 length equals 16 residues. V was clipped by 6 bases and J by 6 bases; unmatched bases: 8. The germline V gene encodes CDR1 WSHSY and CDR2 SAAADI. In nucleotides, the CDR3 is TGCGCCAGCAGGCCGGGACTAGCGGGGGATAAGGATACGCAGTATTTT. As protein: CASRPGLAGDKDTQYF.